The clone carrying this TCR beta chain came up a few times. Its antigen is not known. The CDR3 runs to 14 residues. The V and J ends lost 7 bases and 3 bases, in that order; junction bases with no gene match: 5. Synthesis of TCR cDNA relied on 5'RACE template switching, which attached a universal primer site and UMIs. One entry per CDR3 protein results from TCRdb running MiXCR on the 5' RACE reads. The sample lists about 340,000 distinct CDR3 sequences, 12% occurring once. This sample stems from a study of T cells after yellow fever vaccination. Study overall: Those fractions that held only low numbers of cells were prepared using the SMART-Seq v4 Ultra Low Input RNA kit. Study-wide points: Only a small proportion of the clonotypes turned up in both the CD4 and the CD8 compartments, likely arising from convergent recombination. FACS-sorted repertoires could harbor abundant contaminating bulk-population clonotypes.

This specimen consisted of CD4+ T cells sorted from PBMCs, obtained 15 days after the yellow fever booster vaccination. The clonotype was recovered from a man aged 18 to 29 who received the YFV17D yellow fever vaccine. The rearrangement joins TRBV12-3 or TRBV12-4 to TRBJ1-5; 8 bases align to TRBD1. The CDR3 nucleotides are TGTGCCAGCAACAGGGGGGACAACAATCAGCCCCAGCATTTT. Protein sequence: CASNRGDNNQPQHF.